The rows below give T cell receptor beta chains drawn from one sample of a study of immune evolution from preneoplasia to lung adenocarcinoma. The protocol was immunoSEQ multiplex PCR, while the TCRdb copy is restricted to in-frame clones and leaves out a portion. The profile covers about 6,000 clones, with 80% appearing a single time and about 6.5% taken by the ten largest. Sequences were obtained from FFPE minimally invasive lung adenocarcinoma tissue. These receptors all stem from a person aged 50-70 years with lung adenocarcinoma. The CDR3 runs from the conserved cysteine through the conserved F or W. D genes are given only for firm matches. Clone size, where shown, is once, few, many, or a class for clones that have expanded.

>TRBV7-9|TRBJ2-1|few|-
TGTGCCAGCAGGCCGACCAAGGGCAATGAGCAGTTCTTC
CASRPTKGNEQFF
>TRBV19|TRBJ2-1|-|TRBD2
TGTGCCAGTAGTTTAAGGAGTAGCGGGGCCTACAATGAGCAGTTCTTC
CASSLRSSGAYNEQFF
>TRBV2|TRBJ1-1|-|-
TGTGCCAGCGGGTGGGCGCGAACTGAAGCTTTCTTT
CASGWARTEAFF
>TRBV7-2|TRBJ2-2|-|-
TGTGCCAGCAGCTTAGCTGTCGGGGAGCTGTTTTTT
CASSLAVGELFF
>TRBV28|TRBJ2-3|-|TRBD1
TGTGCCAGCACATCTCCTCGGGACAGTTACTTGGGGACAGATACGCAGTATTTT
CASTSPRDSYLGTDTQYF
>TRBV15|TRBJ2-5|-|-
TGTGCCACCAGCAGAGATAAAGAGACCCAGTACTTC
CATSRDKETQYF
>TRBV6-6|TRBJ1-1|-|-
TGTGCCAGCAGGACGCGGGGAAGGAACACTGAAGCTTTCTTT
CASRTRGRNTEAFF
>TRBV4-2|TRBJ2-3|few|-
TGTGCCAGCAGCCAAGATGTGGGGGGTACGCAGTATTTT
CASSQDVGGTQYF
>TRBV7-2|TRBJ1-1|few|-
TGTGCCAGCAGCTTAGTTGGGGTAGCTTTCTTT
CASSLVGVAFF
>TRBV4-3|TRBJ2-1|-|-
TGCGCCAGCAGCCAATTCATTTTCGATGAGCAGTTCTTC
CASSQFIFDEQFF
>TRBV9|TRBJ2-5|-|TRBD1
TGTGCCAGCAGCACCCATGGACAGGATGCCGCAGAGACCCAGTACTTC
CASSTHGQDAAETQYF
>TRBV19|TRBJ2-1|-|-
TGTGCCAGTAGTACCCGACCGAGCTCCTACAATGAGCAGTTCTTC
CASSTRPSSYNEQFF
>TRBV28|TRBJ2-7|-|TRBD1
TGTGCCAGCAGTTCTTATCCGACAGGGGGATCGGGAGAGCAGTACTTC
CASSSYPTGGSGEQYF
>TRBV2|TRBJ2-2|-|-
TGTGCCAGTGCCCCAGGGGACACCGGGGAGCTGTTTTTT
CASAPGDTGELFF
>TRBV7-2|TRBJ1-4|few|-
TGTGCCAGCAGCCCGCAGACAGGCCCCTGGGAAAAACTGTTTTTT
CASSPQTGPWEKLFF